This T cell receptor (beta chain) was profiled in a study of CD8+CD57+ T cells in acquired aplastic anemia (dated by TCRdb to the late 2010s). With respect to the entire study: DNA extracted from sorted CD4+ and CD8+ cells had a mean of roughly 3 ug, with a range of roughly 0.2 to 27.4 ug. For healthy donor samples, the average read count was about 9.9 million for CD4+ cells and approximately 12 million for CD8+ cells. What the work shows at the level of the full study, not this receptor alone: Between patients and healthy controls, no significant difference in CD8+ Simpson's diversity was found (P=0.060). Twenty-nine CD8+ CDR3 sequences were shared between patients and controls but appeared highly expressed in patients and within their immunodominant clones.

CDR1 is given as SQVTM and CDR2 as ANQGSEA, both from the germline V gene. Including the terminal cysteine and phenylalanine, the CDR3 comprises 14 residues. Only the CDR3 region is kept as DNA, spanning 42 bases read in frame from base 1. V trim: 7 bases; J trim: 4 bases; unmatched bases: 9. This clonotype was picked up many times. Its recognized antigen is unknown. No base-level quality is on record; no much larger clone is a single base apart. In the study, sorted CD4+ and CD8+ blood T cells from patients with severe aplastic anemia and from healthy subjects underwent deep sequencing of TCR repertoires. Ficoll-Paque density gradient centrifugation was used to isolate peripheral blood mononuclear cells. Before DNA extraction, CD4+ and CD8+ T cells were sorted with FACS or magnetic beads. Genomic DNA was used as template for profiling of TCR beta VDJ combinations and CDR3 sequences. TCR repertoire sequencing was run on an Illumina HiSeq 2000. In the source study's methods: Repertoire assessment relied on Simpson's diversity index, CDR3 size and DJ length profiles, and TRBV/TRBJ rearrangement plots. Whichever DNA sequence was most abundant in the deep sequencing data was defined as the immunodominant clone. CDR3 amino acid sequences were screened for sharing across subjects and compared with published repertoires and the VDJdb database. TCRdb reworked the public reads: Q25 trimming with fastp, MiXCR clone assembly, productive beta chains retained. Duplicate CDR3 protein sequences are folded into a single record with the most common DNA and genes. These V and J calls derive from TCRdb rather than the authors' analysis. Across this sample there are about 210,000 distinct CDR3 sequences, with about 59% seen only once. 29% of the sample is held by the ten biggest clonotypes.

This clonotype originated in a human donor in good health. The sequenced sample was sorted CD4+, CD8+, or CD8+CD57+ T cells (not recorded which) from PBMCs. This chain is built from TRBV29-1 and TRBJ2-1, with 8 bases aligning to TRBD1. The CDR3 is CSGMTGAGYNEQFF. In nucleotides, the sequence is TGCAGCGGGATGACAGGGGCAGGGTACAATGAGCAGTTCTTC.